This entry concerns a single TCR beta chain. Its target is unknown. This CDR3 is 15 amino acids long. The data belong to a study of T cell responses to AZD1222 COVID-19 vaccine. About the research overall: Second-dose groups at about 4 or about 12 weeks were pooled.

General study findings and limits: Vaccination with two AZD1222 doses was followed by a rise in Spike-specific TCR breadth and depth. Clonal diversity was possibly underestimated, and white British individuals and females predominated among donors.

Some clones are missing from TCRdb's copy, which holds only in-frame ones; the method was immunoSEQ multiplex PCR. Of 95,000 to 110,000 clones in the sample, roughly 87% are singletons; the top ten hold around 4.4%. The source is an adult in good health. The sequencing here drew on peripheral blood, taken on day 0 of AZD1222 vaccination. J is TRBJ1-6 and V is TRBV12-2. TRBV12-2 is given as a pseudogene. The CDR3 nucleotides read TGTGCAAGTCGCTTGGGAGCCTCCTATAATTCACCCCTCCACTTT. It translates to CASRLGASYNSPLHF.